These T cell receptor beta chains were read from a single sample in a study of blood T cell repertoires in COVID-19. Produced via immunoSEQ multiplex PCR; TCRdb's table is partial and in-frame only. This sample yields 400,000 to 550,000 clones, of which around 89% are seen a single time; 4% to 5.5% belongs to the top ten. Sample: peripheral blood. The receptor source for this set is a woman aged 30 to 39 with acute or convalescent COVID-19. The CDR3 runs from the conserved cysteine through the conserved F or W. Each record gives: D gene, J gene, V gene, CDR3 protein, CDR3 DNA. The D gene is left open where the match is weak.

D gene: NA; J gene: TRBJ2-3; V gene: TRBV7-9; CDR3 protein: CASSFIADTQYF; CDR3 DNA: TGTGCCAGCAGCTTTATCGCAGATACGCAGTATTTT
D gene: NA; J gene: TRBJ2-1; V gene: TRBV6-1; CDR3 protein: CASSESRYEQFF; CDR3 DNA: TGTGCCAGCAGTGAAAGTCGGTACGAGCAGTTCTTC
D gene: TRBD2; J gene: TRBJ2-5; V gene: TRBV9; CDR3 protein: CASSVLGGVVGGGRETQYF; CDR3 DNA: TGTGCCAGCAGCGTCCTCGGAGGGGTAGTTGGCGGGGGGCGAGAGACCCAGTACTTC
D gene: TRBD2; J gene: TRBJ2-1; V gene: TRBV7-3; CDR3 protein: CASSLLGSGGAHEQFF; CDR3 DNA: TGTGCCAGCAGCTTATTGGGTAGCGGGGGGGCACATGAGCAGTTCTTC
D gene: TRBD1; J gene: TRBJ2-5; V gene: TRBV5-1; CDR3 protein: CASSLGDRDQETQYF; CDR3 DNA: TGCGCCAGCAGCTTGGGCGACAGGGACCAAGAGACCCAGTACTTC
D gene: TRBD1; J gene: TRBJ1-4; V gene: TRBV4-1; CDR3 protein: CASRDRAGEKLFF; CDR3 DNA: TGCGCCAGCAGGGACAGGGCGGGTGAAAAACTGTTTTTT
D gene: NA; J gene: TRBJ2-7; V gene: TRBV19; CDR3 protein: CASNGGPSYEQYF; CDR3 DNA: TGTGCCAGTAACGGGGGACCCTCCTACGAGCAGTACTTC
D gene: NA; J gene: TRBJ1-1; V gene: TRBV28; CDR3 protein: CASGLRGGFNTEAFF; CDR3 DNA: TGTGCCAGTGGACTCCGGGGGGGCTTCAACACTGAAGCTTTCTTT
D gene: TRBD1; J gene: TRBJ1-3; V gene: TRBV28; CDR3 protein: CASSLFFLGTETGNTIYF; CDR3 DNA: TGTGCCAGCAGTTTATTTTTTCTGGGGACAGAGACTGGAAACACCATATATTTT
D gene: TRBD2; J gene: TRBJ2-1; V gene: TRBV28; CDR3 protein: CASRTSGGAVYNEQFF; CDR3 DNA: TGTGCCAGCAGAACTAGCGGGGGGGCTGTCTACAATGAGCAGTTCTTC
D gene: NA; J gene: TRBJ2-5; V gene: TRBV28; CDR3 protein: CASRTFGSTYRRGQETQYF; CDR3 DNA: TGTGCCAGCAGGACTTTCGGTAGCACTTACCGAAGGGGCCAAGAGACCCAGTACTTC